These 15 T cell receptor beta chains came from one sample sequenced in a study of cytomegalovirus exposure and HLA in healthy donors. Vbeta (60) and Jbeta (13) primers were used in the PCR. Sequencing was performed with immunoSEQ multiplex PCR; in TCRdb, only in-frame clones are kept and a portion is missing. The sample yields some 120,000 clones, roughly 70% seen once. Sequenced material: PBMCs. The receptors stem from a man aged 35 to 55 in good health and CMV-seropositive.

The chain carries TRBV7-9 and TRBJ2-7, with D perhaps TRBD2 (6 bases). CDR1 SEHNR and CDR2 FQNEAQ come from the germline V gene (reference sequence). The CDR3 runs 15 residues. Trimming cost V 4 bases and J 2 bases, with 15 bases left between them. Here the CDR3 reads CASSSPREFPYEQYF. Here the CDR3 DNA reads TGTGCCAGCAGCTCCCCACGGGAGTTCCCCTACGAGCAGTACTTC. Based on the CDR3 plus reference TRBV7-9 and TRBJ2-7, the full variable domain is DTGVSQNPRHKITKRGQNVTFRCDPISEHNRLYWYRQTLGQGPEFLTYFQNEAQLEKSRLLSDRFSAERPKGSFSTLEIQRTEQGDSAMYLCASSSPREFPYEQYFGPGTRLTVT.

J is TRBJ1-5 and V is TRBV27; a weak D match, TRBD1 (5 bases). Trimming left V 0 bases short and J 7 bases short, with 16 bases between. CDR1 and CDR2 (germline): MNHEY, SMNVEV (reference sequence). This CDR3 comprises 16 residues. DNA of the CDR3: TGTGCCAGCAGTTTATCGATGAGGGGCGCGGGGCAGCCCCAGCATTTT. Translating gives CASSLSMRGAGQPQHF.

The V gene is TRBV7-2, the J gene TRBJ2-7; D is perhaps TRBD1 (5 bases). The CDR3 consists of 17 residues. Germline loops: CDR1 SGHTA, CDR2 FQGNSA. Trimming removed 1 base from V and 6 bases from J, with 22 bases in between. CDR3 protein: CASSLGAAAWGSSEQYF. The CDR3 DNA reads as TGTGCCAGCAGCTTAGGAGCAGCCGCATGGGGCAGCTCCGAGCAGTACTTC.

A few counts support this clone. The chain combines TRBV15 with TRBJ1-3; D not certain. The CDR3 consists of 15 residues. The germline gives CDR1 LNHNV, CDR2 YYDKDF (reference sequence). V dropped 0 bases and J dropped 0 bases, with 6 bases sitting between them. The CDR3 DNA follows: TGTGCCACCAGCAGAGACACAAACTCTGGAAACACCATATATTTT. This codes for CATSRDTNSGNTIYF.

This clone has more than one count but fewer than ten. This chain links TRBV19 with TRBJ1-1; 7 positions agree with TRBD1. CDR1 and CDR2 from the germline V gene are LNHDA and SQIVND (reference sequence). The junction had 5 bases not matched to a gene; V was cut back by 5 bases and J by 2 bases. The CDR3 totals 14 residues. For the CDR3, the DNA is TGTGCCAGTAGTGTGACAGGGTTAAACACTGAAGCTTTCTTT. Its translation is CASSVTGLNTEAFF. Full variable domain (outside the CDR3, taken from reference TRBV19 and TRBJ1-1): DGGITQSPKYLFRKEGQNVTLSCEQNLNHDAMYWYRQDPGQGLRLIYYSQIVNDFQKGDIAEGYSVSREKKESFPLTVTSAQKNPTAFYLCASSVTGLNTEAFFGQGTRLTVV.

V is TRBV9 and J is TRBJ2-1; TRBD1 aligns across 9 bases. Germline V gene sequence: CDR1 SGDLS, CDR2 YYNGEE. Trimming at V came to 0 bases and at J to 6 bases, leaving 1 base not matched to a gene. The CDR3 contains 14 residues. The CDR3 loop is CASSVGTGVNEQFF. The CDR3 region has the DNA TGTGCCAGCAGCGTAGGGACAGGGGTCAATGAGCAGTTCTTC. The whole variable domain, filled in from reference TRBV9 and TRBJ2-1, reads DSGVTQTPKHLITATGQRVTLRCSPRSGDLSVYWYQQSLDQGLQFLIQYYNGEERAKGNILERFSAQQFPDLHSELNLSSLELGDSALYFCASSVGTGVNEQFFGPGTRLTVL.

The chain links TRBV28 to TRBJ1-5, with D unresolved. Deletions cut 4 bases from V and 2 bases from J, with 12 bases between. CDR3 length: 15 residues. Germline assignment: CDR1 MDHEN and CDR2 SYDVKM. Here the CDR3 reads CASSSRLGGNQPQHF. CDR3 coding DNA: TGTGCCAGCAGTTCCCGCCTCGGGGGCAATCAGCCCCAGCATTTT.

The rearrangement joins TRBV5-1 to TRBJ2-7; 11 bases agree with TRBD2. The CDR3 sequence is 15 residues long. Germline V CDR1 and CDR2: SGHRS, YFSETQ. Trimming removed 3 bases from V and 6 bases from J; junction bases left unmatched: 8. Here the CDR3 reads CASSSLAGGPVEQYF. The CDR3 bases are TGCGCCAGCAGCTCATTAGCGGGAGGGCCGGTCGAGCAGTACTTC.

The chain couples TRBV28 to TRBJ2-3, with TRBD2 matching over 7 bases. Germline V gene lookup returns CDR1 MDHEN and CDR2 SYDVKM. There are 16 residues in the CDR3. The V gene end was trimmed by 3 bases and the J gene end by 6 bases; junction bases not matched to a gene: 12. The CDR3 nucleotides read TGTGCCAGCAGTTTGAGGACTAGTAACGAATGGGATACGCAGTATTTT. Amino acid sequence: CASSLRTSNEWDTQYF.

This chain uses TRBV5-6 with TRBJ2-5, with D possibly being TRBD2 (5 bases). Looked up from germline, CDR1 is SGHDT and CDR2 is YYEEEE. The V and J ends lost 0 bases and 5 bases respectively, with 11 bases between them. This CDR3 spans 14 amino acids. The CDR3: CASSLVEVEETQYF. The CDR3 DNA sequence: TGTGCCAGCAGCTTGGTGGAGGTTGAGGAGACCCAGTACTTC.

This chain links TRBV28 with TRBJ1-1; 10 bases map to TRBD1. Germline V gene lookup returns CDR1 MDHEN and CDR2 SYDVKM. The CDR3 loop spans 14 amino acids. Unmatched junction bases numbered 3, after V lost 8 bases and J lost 0 bases. The CDR3 bases are TGTGCCAGCGGGACAGGGGCAATGAACACTGAAGCTTTCTTT. This codes for CASGTGAMNTEAFF.

This clone was observed a handful of times. V is TRBV19 and J is TRBJ1-1, with a tentative D call TRBD1 (6 bases). The germline gives CDR1 LNHDA, CDR2 SQIVND (reference sequence). The CDR3 totals 13 residues. The V end was cut by 5 bases, the J end by 7 bases, with 14 bases between. The CDR3 DNA reads as TGTGCCAGTAGTCACAGGGATAGGGATGAAGCTTTCTTT. Translation: CASSHRDRDEAFF.

This chain links TRBV28 with TRBJ1-2, with D possibly being TRBD1 (6 bases). CDR3 size: 14 residues. Trimming shortened V by 7 bases and J by 5 bases, and 17 bases separated the two germline ends. Germline CDR1 MDHEN, CDR2 SYDVKM. DNA of the CDR3: TGTGCCAGCACCGAGGTAGGGGGTTCATATGGCTACACCTTC. Protein: CASTEVGGSYGYTF.

This clone was counted only a few times. J is TRBJ1-2 and V is TRBV7-9; weak D call: TRBD1 (5 bases). Trimming cost V 5 bases and J 2 bases, with 15 bases left between them. Germline CDR1 SEHNR, CDR2 FQNEAQ (reference sequence). This CDR3 spans 15 amino acids. The CDR3 here is CASSNRQNPNYGYTF. CDR3 sequence (DNA): TGTGCCAGCAGCAACCGACAGAACCCAAACTATGGCTACACCTTC.

The gene calls are TRBV5-6 and TRBJ1-4, with D perhaps TRBD1 (6 bases). V shed 4 bases and J shed 4 bases, with 11 bases lying between them. CDR3 length: 14 residues. CDR1 is SGHDT, CDR2 YYEEEE, per germline. The CDR3 nucleotides read TGTGCCAGCAGCCTGGACAGCCGTAATGAAAAACTGTTTTTT. This encodes CASSLDSRNEKLFF.